This T cell receptor beta chain was profiled in a study of early T cells in non-severe SARS-CoV-2 infection. Study-wide context: Sequencing of bulk RNA from unsorted whole blood was done, without chain pairing.

The V end was cut by 1 base, the J end by 0 bases, with 4 bases between. The CDR3 runs 15 residues. The germline V gene has CDR1 KGHSH and CDR2 LQKENI. Study observations and caveats: Comparison of clonotypes with VDJdb favored anti-spike CD8 responses while missing private and CD4 specificities.

Unique molecular identifiers were attached to individual cDNA molecules. MiXCR, run by TCRdb on the 5' RACE reads, gives a single entry per CDR3 protein. The sample shows 70,000 or so distinct CDR3 sequences, over 9.5% of them seen only once. Ten or more counts support this clonotype. Its antigen is currently unknown. The chain recombines TRBV18 with TRBJ2-6; D gene ambiguous. Source: whole blood, taken at baseline. This receptor was taken from an adult who was a healthcare worker with PCR-confirmed SARS-CoV-2 infection or an uninfected control (not recorded which). CDR3: CASSPQSSGANVLTF. CDR3 in DNA: TGTGCCAGCTCACCACAGAGCTCTGGGGCCAACGTCCTGACTTTC. The entire variable domain, with the rest obtained from reference TRBV18 and TRBJ2-6, is as follows: NAGVMQNPRHLVRRRGQEARLRCSPMKGHSHVYWYRQLPEEGLKFMVYLQKENIIDESGMPKERFSAEFPKEGPSILRIQQVVRGDSAAYFCASSPQSSGANVLTFGAGSRLTVL.